Presented here are 23 T cell receptor beta chains from one specimen sequenced in a study of Graves' ophthalmopathy and Graves' hyperthyroidism. The TCR beta CDR3 regions underwent amplification from RNA transcripts. Following a first-round RT-PCR that used HTBI primers, a second-round multiplex PCR was carried out. TCRdb used MiXCR to reprocess the multiplex PCR reads, holding one entry per CDR3 protein. The sample records roughly 700,000 distinct CDR3 sequences, around 40% being singletons. The sequencing input was peripheral blood. All receptors come from an adult man with Graves' ophthalmopathy.

This rearrangement joins TRBV11-2 to TRBJ2-7; either TRBD1 or TRBD2 may fit D (5 bases each). The CDR3 totals 15 residues. Trimming took 0 bases from V and 4 from J, leaving 13 bases between them. Germline V CDR1 and CDR2: SGHAT, FQNNGV. CDR3 DNA sequence: TGTGCCAGCAGCTTAGATAGGGGCCAGCGGTACGAGCAGTACTTC. Translation gives CASSLDRGQRYEQYF.

The sample holds a few counts of this clonotype. The chain combines TRBV5-1 with TRBJ2-5; no clear D. Looked up from germline, CDR1 is SGHRS and CDR2 is YFSETQ. This CDR3 region has 13 residues. Deletions cut 4 bases from V and 2 bases from J, with 9 bases between. This CDR3 reads CASSQPDQETQYF. In DNA form, the CDR3 reads TGCGCCAGCAGCCAGCCGGATCAAGAGACCCAGTACTTC.

The CDR3 coding sequence is TGTGCCAGCAGCTTGGGCGGCCAGACAGGGTGGAGGGAGCAGTACTTC. Protein: CASSLGGQTGWREQYF. The V gene is TRBV5-6, the J gene TRBJ2-7; 7 nucleotides match TRBD1. The J segment lost 7 bases and the V segment lost 0 bases, leaving 13 bases of the junction unmatched. This CDR3 is 16 amino acids long. Per the germline V gene, CDR1 is SGHDT and CDR2 is YYEEEE.

This chain uses TRBV19 with TRBJ1-5, with no clear D. The CDR3 loop spans 17 amino acids. Germline V CDR1 and CDR2: LNHDA, SQIVND (reference sequence). The CDR3 DNA reads as TGTGCTTCTTCCCTATGGGCCCCGGGCGAGTCCAATCAGCCCCAGCATTTT. Protein: CASSLWAPGESNQPQHF.

This clonotype occurred a few times. This rearrangement joins TRBV28 to TRBJ1-3; no definite D call. The ends were cut back, 5 bases at V and 3 bases at J, with 11 bases in the middle. This CDR3 spans 14 amino acids. The germline gives CDR1 MDHEN, CDR2 SYDVKM. CDR3 residues: CASSTGGGGNTIYF. The CDR3 DNA reads as TGTGCCAGCAGTACGGGAGGCGGTGGAAACACCATATATTTT.

Concerning this clonotype itself: With a much larger clone just one base away, this may be a read error. The rearrangement links TRBV19 to TRBJ1-5, with D possibly TRBD1 on 5 matching bases. CDR3 length equals 13 residues. Germline values: CDR1 LNHDA, CDR2 SQIVND (reference sequence). The CDR3 sequence is CDSSRQFDQPQHF. The DNA for the CDR3 is TGTGACAGTAGTAGACAGTTTGATCAGCCCCAGCATTTT.

The chain links TRBV29-1 to TRBJ1-2; 8 positions match TRBD1. Germline V CDR1 and CDR2: SQVTM, ANQGSEA. The V segment lost 8 bases and the J segment 4 bases; nucleotides outside the gene matches: 9. The CDR3 loop spans 13 amino acids. The CDR3 is CSSPYGQGYGYTF. The CDR3 DNA sequence: TGCAGCAGTCCATACGGACAGGGCTATGGCTACACCTTC.

This clonotype came up many times. V usage is TRBV7-6 and J usage is TRBJ1-3; D gene uncertain. CDR3 length equals 16 residues. CDR1 and CDR2 from the germline V gene are SGHVS and FNYEAQ. V was clipped by 2 bases and J by 0 bases, with 11 bases between them. The CDR3 DNA reads as TGTGCCAGCAGCTTAAGTCAGCGTAGCTCTGGAAACACCATATATTTT. Translation gives CASSLSQRSSGNTIYF.

The rearrangement links TRBV4-1 to TRBJ1-5; D gene ambiguous. V was clipped by 3 bases and J by 3 bases, with 6 bases between them. Germline V lookup: CDR1 MGHRA, CDR2 YSYEKL. The CDR3 consists of 13 residues. CDR3 nucleotide sequence: TGCGCCAGCAGCCACAGGCTCAATCAGCCCCAGCATTTT. This codes for CASSHRLNQPQHF.

This clonotype was counted between two and nine times. This chain uses TRBV5-6 with TRBJ1-2, with 10 positions matching TRBD1. Per the germline V gene, CDR1 is SGHDT and CDR2 is YYEEEE. Trimming removed 4 bases from V and 5 bases from J; junction bases left unmatched: 5. There are 14 residues in the CDR3. CDR3 in DNA: TGTGCCAGCAGCCGGACAGGGGGGTGGTATGGCTACACCTTC. It is translated as CASSRTGGWYGYTF.

The chain couples TRBV2 to TRBJ1-6; D is ambiguous. Germline CDR1 and CDR2: SNHLY and FYNNEI. The CDR3 extends over 12 amino acids. Trimming left V 5 bases short and J 10 bases short, with 9 bases between. CDR3 in DNA: TGTGCCAGCAGTTTATCGGGGTCACCCCTCCACTTT. As protein: CASSLSGSPLHF.

The chain couples TRBV7-9 to TRBJ1-6; TRBD1 matches 8 bases. Germline V gene lookup returns CDR1 SEHNR and CDR2 FQNEAQ (reference sequence). This CDR3 contains 14 residues. After removal of 5 bases from V and 6 bases from J, the junction contained 3 bases not matched to a gene. The DNA for the CDR3 is TGTGCCAGCAGCCAACAGGGGGTTAATTCACCCCTCCACTTT. This sequence encodes CASSQQGVNSPLHF.

This clonotype occurred a few times. The V and J genes are TRBV20-1 and TRBJ2-7; weak D call: TRBD2 (5 bases). Deletions cut 3 bases from V and 4 bases from J, with 19 bases between. CDR3 size: 15 residues. CDR1 is DFQATT and CDR2 is SNEGSKA in the germline V gene (reference sequence). The CDR3 region is CSASGVIPMAYEQYF. DNA of the CDR3: TGCAGTGCTAGCGGGGTTATTCCCATGGCGTACGAGCAGTACTTC.

The chain links TRBV12-3 or TRBV12-4 to TRBJ2-7; 8 bases align to TRBD1. The CDR3 contains 13 residues. The junction had 7 bases not matched to a gene; V was cut back by 6 bases and J by 6 bases. The CDR3 sequence is CASSQGARGEQYF. CDR3 nucleotide sequence: TGTGCCAGCAGCCAGGGGGCCAGGGGCGAGCAGTACTTC.

The V and J genes are TRBV7-9 and TRBJ2-7, with D perhaps being TRBD1 or TRBD2 (6 bases each). Germline V gene lookup returns CDR1 SEHNR and CDR2 FQNEAQ (reference sequence). The CDR3 is 14 residues long. With 6 bases removed from V and 4 bases from J, the gap between germline ends came to 16 bases. The DNA for the CDR3 is TGTGCCAGCAGTACCACAACAGGGAGGTACGAGCAGTACTTC. Translation gives CASSTTTGRYEQYF.

This clonotype was counted at least ten times. The gene calls are TRBV7-2 and TRBJ1-4; D not resolved. There are 12 residues in the CDR3. Germline CDR1 and CDR2: SGHTA and FQGNSA. With 5 bases removed from V and 13 bases from J, the gap between germline ends came to 14 bases. CDR3 protein: CASSQERGRLFF. In DNA, the CDR3 is TGTGCCAGCAGCCAAGAACGGGGTCGACTGTTTTTT.

The chain carries TRBV7-2 and TRBJ1-2; 7 nucleotides match TRBD1. This CDR3 is 14 amino acids long. From germline, CDR1 is SGHTA and CDR2 FQGNSA. V was pared by 1 base and J by 7 bases, with 6 bases of the junction left unmatched. CDR3 sequence (DNA): TGTGCCAGCAGCTTAGGACAGGGCCTAGTTGGCTACACCTTC. This encodes CASSLGQGLVGYTF.

This clonotype has a count of ten or more. The chain carries TRBV10-3 and TRBJ2-5; TRBD1 matches 10 bases. CDR3 size: 13 residues. Germline CDR1 and CDR2: ENHRY and SYGVKD. V shed 6 bases and J 2 bases; nucleotides not matched to a gene: 0. In DNA form, the CDR3 reads TGTGCCATCAGGGGACAGGGGCAAGAGACCCAGTACTTC. Translating it yields CAIRGQGQETQYF.

This clonotype appeared many times. The chain recombines TRBV7-9 with TRBJ2-2; D is unclear. The CDR3 runs to 13 residues. Germline lookup yields CDR1 SEHNR and CDR2 FQNEAQ (reference sequence). The V gene lost 4 bases and the J gene lost 7 bases, with 10 bases spanning the gap. Written as DNA, the CDR3 is TGTGCCAGCAGCTCGGACGGAGACGGGGAGCTGTTTTTT. Translation: CASSSDGDGELFF.

The chain links TRBV2 to TRBJ2-7; 10 bases are a match to TRBD1. After removal of 5 bases from V and 4 bases from J, the junction contained 8 bases not matched to a gene. In germline, CDR1 is SNHLY, CDR2 FYNNEI. This CDR3 comprises 15 residues. CDR3: CASSPTTGGSYEQYF. The DNA for the CDR3 is TGTGCCAGCAGTCCAACGACAGGGGGCTCTTACGAGCAGTACTTC. The full variable domain, in which reference TRBV2 and TRBJ2-7 provide the parts outside the CDR3, is EPEVTQTPSHQVTQMGQEVILRCVPISNHLYFYWYRQILGQKVEFLVSFYNNEISEKSEIFDDQFSVERPDGSNFTLKIRSTKLEDSAMYFCASSPTTGGSYEQYFGPGTRLTVT.

As to this clonotype: The final CDR3 position lacks the conserved phenylalanine or tryptophan, pointing to a likely read error. The DNA is omitted, as the CDR3 cannot be located on it reliably, and the CDR3 follows TCRdb's listing. The chain has TRBV7-9 and TRBJ2-7; the listed D gene, TRBD1, was not tested against the DNA. Germline CDR1 SEHNR, CDR2 FQNEAQ (reference sequence). Inclusive of both ends, the CDR3 amounts to 8 amino acids. CDR3 region: CASSPGIR.

The J gene is TRBJ2-5, the V gene TRBV29-1, with 8 nucleotides matching TRBD2. In germline, CDR1 is SQVTM, CDR2 ANQGSEA. After removal of 8 bases from V and 5 bases from J, the junction contained 16 bases not matched to a gene. This CDR3 is built from 15 residues. The CDR3 DNA follows: TGCAGCCAAGAGTCCCTAGCGGGTAGAGCGGAGACCCAGTACTTC. It translates to CSQESLAGRAETQYF.

This clonotype was observed many times. V and J are TRBV10-3 and TRBJ2-5; 7 bases align to TRBD1. CDR3 length equals 13 residues. Losses at the gene ends were 5 bases for V and 4 bases for J; bases not matched to a gene: 4. Germline CDR1 ENHRY, CDR2 SYGVKD. In nucleotides, the CDR3 is TGTGCCATCAGTCAGACAGGGCCAGAGACCCAGTACTTC. Its translation: CAISQTGPETQYF.